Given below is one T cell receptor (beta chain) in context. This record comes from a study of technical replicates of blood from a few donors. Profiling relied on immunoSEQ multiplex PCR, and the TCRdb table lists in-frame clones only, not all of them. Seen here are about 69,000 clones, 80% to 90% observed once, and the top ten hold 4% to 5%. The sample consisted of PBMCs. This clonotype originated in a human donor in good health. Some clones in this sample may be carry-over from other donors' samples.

DNA of the CDR3: TGTGCCAGCGGGGCCAACTCCAACTATGGCTACACCTTC. Translating gives CASGANSNYGYTF. The chain combines TRBV7-6 with TRBJ1-2; tentatively, D is TRBD1 (5 bases). The germline CDR1 and CDR2 sequences are SGHVS and FNYEAQ. Trimming took off 8 bases at V and 2 bases at J, with 12 bases between the two ends. This CDR3 has 13 residues. Combining the CDR3 with reference TRBV7-6 and TRBJ1-2 gives the whole variable domain GAGVSQSPRYKVTKRGQDVALRCDPISGHVSLYWYRQALGQGPEFLTYFNYEAQQDKSGLPNDRFSAERPEGSISTLTIQRTEQRDSAMYRCASGANSNYGYTFGSGTRLTVV.